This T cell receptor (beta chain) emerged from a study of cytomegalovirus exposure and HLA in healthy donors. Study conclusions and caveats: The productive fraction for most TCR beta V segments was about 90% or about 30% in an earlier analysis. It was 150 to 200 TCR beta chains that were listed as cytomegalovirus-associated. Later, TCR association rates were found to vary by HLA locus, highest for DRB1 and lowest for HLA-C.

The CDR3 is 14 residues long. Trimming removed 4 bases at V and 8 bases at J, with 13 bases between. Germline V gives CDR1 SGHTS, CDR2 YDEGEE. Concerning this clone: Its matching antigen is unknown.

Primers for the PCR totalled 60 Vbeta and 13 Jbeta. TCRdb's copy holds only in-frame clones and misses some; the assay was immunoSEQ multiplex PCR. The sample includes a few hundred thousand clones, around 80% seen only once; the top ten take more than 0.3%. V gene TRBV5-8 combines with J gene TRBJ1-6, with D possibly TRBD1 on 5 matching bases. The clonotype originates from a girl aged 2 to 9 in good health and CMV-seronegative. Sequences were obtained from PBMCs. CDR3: CASSRPGFDSPLHF. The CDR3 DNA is TGTGCCAGCAGCCGGCCAGGGTTCGATTCACCCCTCCACTTT.